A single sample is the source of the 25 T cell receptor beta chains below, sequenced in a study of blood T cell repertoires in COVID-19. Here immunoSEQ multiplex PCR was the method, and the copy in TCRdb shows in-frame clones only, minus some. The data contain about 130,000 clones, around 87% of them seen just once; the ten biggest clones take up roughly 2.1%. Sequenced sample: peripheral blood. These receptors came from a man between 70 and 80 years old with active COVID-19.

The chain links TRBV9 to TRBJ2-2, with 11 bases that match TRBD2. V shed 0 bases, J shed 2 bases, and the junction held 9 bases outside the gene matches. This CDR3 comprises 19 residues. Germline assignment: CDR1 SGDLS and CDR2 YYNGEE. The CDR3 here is CASSVGGRLAGSNTGELFF. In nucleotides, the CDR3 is TGTGCCAGCAGCGTAGGGGGGCGACTAGCGGGATCCAACACCGGGGAGCTGTTTTTT.

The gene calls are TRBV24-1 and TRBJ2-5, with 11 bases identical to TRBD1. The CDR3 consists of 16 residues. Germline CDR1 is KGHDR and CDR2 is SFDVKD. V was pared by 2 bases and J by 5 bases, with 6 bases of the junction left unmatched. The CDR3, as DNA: TGTGCCACCAGTGATTCCCCAGGACAGGGGGCCGAGACCCAGTACTTC. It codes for CATSDSPGQGAETQYF.

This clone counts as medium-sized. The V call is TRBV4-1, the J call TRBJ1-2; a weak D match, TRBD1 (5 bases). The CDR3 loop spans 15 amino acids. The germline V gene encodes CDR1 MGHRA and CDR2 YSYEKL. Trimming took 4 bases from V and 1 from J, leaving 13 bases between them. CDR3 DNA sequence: TGCGCCAGCAGCCCCGACAGCGTTTTTAACTATGGCTACACCTTC. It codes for CASSPDSVFNYGYTF.

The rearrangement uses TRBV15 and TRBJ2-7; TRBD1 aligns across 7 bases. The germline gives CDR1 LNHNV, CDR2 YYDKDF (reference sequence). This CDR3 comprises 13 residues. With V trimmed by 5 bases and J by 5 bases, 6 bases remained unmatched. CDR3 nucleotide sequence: TGTGCCACCAGCCCCGACAGGGCCCACGAGCAGTACTTC. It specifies CATSPDRAHEQYF.

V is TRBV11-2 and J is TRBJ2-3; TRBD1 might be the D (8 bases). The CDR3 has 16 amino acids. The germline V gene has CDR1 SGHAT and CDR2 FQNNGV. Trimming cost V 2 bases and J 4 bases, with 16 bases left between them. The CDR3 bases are TGTGCCAGCAGCTTAACGACAGGGGCGGGGGCAGATACGCAGTATTTT. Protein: CASSLTTGAGADTQYF. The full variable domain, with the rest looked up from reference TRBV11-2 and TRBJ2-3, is EAGVAQSPRYKIIEKRQSVAFWCNPISGHATLYWYQQILGQGPKLLIQFQNNGVVDDSQLPKDRFSAERLKGVDSTLKIQPAKLEDSAVYLCASSLTTGAGADTQYFGPGTRLTVL.

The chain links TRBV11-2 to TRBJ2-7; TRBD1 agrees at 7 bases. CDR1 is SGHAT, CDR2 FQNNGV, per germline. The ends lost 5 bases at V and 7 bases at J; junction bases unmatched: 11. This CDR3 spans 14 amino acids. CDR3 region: CASSPIRDRAEQYF. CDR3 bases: TGTGCCAGCAGCCCCATTAGAGACAGGGCAGAGCAGTACTTC. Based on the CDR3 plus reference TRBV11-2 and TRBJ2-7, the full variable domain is EAGVAQSPRYKIIEKRQSVAFWCNPISGHATLYWYQQILGQGPKLLIQFQNNGVVDDSQLPKDRFSAERLKGVDSTLKIQPAKLEDSAVYLCASSPIRDRAEQYFGPGTRLTVT.

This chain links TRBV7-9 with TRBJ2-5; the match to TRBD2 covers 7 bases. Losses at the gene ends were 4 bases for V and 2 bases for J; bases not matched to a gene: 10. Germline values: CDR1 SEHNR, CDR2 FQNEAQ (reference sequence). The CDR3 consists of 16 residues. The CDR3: CASSSFMRERQETQYF. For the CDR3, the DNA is TGTGCCAGCAGCTCTTTTATGCGGGAGAGGCAAGAGACCCAGTACTTC.

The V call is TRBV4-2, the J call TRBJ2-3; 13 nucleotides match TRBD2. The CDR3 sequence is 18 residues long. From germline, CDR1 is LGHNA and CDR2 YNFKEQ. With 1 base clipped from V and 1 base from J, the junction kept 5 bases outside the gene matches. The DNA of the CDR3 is TGTGCCAGCAGCCAAGTGGGGACTAGCGGGATCGGCACAGATACGCAGTATTTT. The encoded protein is CASSQVGTSGIGTDTQYF.

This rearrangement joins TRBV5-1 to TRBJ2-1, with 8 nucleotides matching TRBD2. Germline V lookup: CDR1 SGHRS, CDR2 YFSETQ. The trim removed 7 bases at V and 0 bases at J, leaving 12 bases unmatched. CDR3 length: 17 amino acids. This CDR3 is CASWEPLAEGSYNEQFF. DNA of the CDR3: TGCGCCAGCTGGGAACCACTAGCGGAGGGCTCCTACAATGAGCAGTTCTTC.

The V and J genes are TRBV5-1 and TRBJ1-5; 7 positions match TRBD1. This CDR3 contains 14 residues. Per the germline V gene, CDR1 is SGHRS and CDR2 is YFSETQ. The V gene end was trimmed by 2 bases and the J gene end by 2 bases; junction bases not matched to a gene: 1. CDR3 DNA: TGCGCCAGCAGCTTCGGGACAGGCAATCAGCCCCAGCATTTT. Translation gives CASSFGTGNQPQHF.

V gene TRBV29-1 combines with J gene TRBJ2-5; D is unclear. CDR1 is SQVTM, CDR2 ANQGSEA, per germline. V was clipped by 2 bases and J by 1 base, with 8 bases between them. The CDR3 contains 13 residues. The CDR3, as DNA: TGCAGCGTTGAATACTACTTCCAAGAGACCCAGTACTTC. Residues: CSVEYYFQETQYF.

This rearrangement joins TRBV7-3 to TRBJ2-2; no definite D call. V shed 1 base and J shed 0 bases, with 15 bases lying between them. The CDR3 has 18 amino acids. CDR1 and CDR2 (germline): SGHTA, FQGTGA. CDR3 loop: CASSLSGGANSNTGELFF. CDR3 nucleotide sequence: TGTGCCAGCAGCTTAAGTGGTGGAGCCAATTCGAACACCGGGGAGCTGTTTTTT.

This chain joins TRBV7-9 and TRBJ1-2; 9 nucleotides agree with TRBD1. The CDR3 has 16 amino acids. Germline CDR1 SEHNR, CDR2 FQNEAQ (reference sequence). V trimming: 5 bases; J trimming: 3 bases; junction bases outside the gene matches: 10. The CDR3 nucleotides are TGTGCCAGCAGCCAGGACAGGGGAACCCTGGACTATGGCTACACCTTC. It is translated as CASSQDRGTLDYGYTF.

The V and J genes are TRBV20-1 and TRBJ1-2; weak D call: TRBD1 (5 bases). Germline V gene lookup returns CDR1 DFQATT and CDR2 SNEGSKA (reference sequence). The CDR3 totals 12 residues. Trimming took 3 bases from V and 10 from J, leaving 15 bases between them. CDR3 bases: TGCAGTGCTAGTGTCGGACACCTAATCTACACCTTC. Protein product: CSASVGHLIYTF.

CDR3 DNA sequence: TGTGCCAGCAGCTTCTTACAGGGAAGTCCTGGGGCCAACGTCCTGACTTTC. Protein: CASSFLQGSPGANVLTF. The chain has TRBV7-9 and TRBJ2-6; weak D call: TRBD1 (6 bases). Germline V lookup: CDR1 SEHNR, CDR2 FQNEAQ (reference sequence). V dropped 3 bases and J dropped 2 bases, with 14 bases sitting between them. This CDR3 has 17 residues.

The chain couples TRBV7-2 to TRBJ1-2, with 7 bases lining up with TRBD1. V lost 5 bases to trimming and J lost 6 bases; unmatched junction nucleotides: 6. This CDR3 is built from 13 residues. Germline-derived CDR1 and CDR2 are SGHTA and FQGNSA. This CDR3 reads CASSVLQGNGYTF. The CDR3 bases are TGTGCCAGCAGCGTTCTACAGGGGAATGGCTACACCTTC.

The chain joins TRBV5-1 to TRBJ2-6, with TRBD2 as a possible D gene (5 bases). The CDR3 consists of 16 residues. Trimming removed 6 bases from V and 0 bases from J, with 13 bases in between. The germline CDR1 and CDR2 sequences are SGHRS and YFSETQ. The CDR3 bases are TGCGCCAGCACATTCGGACGGGACTCTGGGGCCAACGTCCTGACTTTC. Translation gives CASTFGRDSGANVLTF.

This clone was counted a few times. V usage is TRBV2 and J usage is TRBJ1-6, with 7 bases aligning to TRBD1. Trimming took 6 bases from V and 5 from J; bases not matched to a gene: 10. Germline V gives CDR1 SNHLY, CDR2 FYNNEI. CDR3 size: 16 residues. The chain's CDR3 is CASSGTRQGNNSPLHF. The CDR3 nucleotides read TGTGCCAGCAGCGGTACCCGACAGGGAAATAATTCACCCCTCCACTTT.

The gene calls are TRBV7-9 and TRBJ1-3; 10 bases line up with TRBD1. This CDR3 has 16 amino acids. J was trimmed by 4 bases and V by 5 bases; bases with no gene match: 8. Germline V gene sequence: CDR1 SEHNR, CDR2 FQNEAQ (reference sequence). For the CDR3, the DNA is TGTGCCAGCAGCCCGGGACAGGGGACGAAAGGAAACACCATATATTTT. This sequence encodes CASSPGQGTKGNTIYF.

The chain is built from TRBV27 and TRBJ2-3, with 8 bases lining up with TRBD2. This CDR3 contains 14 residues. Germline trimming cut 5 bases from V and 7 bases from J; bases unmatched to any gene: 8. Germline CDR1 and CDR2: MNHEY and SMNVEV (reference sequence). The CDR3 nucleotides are TGTGCCAGCAGTGGAAGCGGGAGTACTCATACGCAGTATTTT. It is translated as CASSGSGSTHTQYF.

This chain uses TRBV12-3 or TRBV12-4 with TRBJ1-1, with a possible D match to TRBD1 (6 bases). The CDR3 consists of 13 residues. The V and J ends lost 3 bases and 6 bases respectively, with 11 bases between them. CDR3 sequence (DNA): TGTGCCAGCAGTTTGTACAGGGCTTCTGAAGCTTTCTTT. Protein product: CASSLYRASEAFF.

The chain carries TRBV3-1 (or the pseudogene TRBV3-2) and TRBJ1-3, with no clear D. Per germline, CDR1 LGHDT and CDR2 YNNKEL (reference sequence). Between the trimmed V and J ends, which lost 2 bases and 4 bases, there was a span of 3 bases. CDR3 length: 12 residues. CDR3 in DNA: TGTGCCAGCAGCCAATTAGGAAACACCATATATTTT. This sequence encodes CASSQLGNTIYF.

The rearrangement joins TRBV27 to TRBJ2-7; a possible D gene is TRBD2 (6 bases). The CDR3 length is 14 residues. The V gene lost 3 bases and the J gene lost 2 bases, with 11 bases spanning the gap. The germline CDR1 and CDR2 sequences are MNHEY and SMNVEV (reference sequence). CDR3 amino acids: CASSFIGSTYEQYF. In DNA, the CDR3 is TGTGCCAGCAGTTTCATCGGGAGTACCTACGAGCAGTACTTC.

CDR3: CASSGQGNYGYTF. In DNA form, the CDR3 reads TGTGCCAGCAGTGGACAGGGGAACTATGGCTACACCTTC. This chain connects TRBV2 to TRBJ1-2, with 8 bases that match TRBD1. Trimming cost V 4 bases and J 2 bases; bases outside gene matches: 0. CDR3 size: 13 residues. The V gene's germline CDR1 is SNHLY and CDR2 FYNNEI.

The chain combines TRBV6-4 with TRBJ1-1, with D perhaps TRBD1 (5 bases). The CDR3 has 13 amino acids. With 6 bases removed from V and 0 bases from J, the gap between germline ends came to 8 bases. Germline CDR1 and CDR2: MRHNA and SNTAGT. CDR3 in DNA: TGTGCCAGCAGACGGGGGTTGAACACTGAAGCTTTCTTT. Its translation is CASRRGLNTEAFF.